Below are 21 T cell receptor beta chains sequenced from a single sample in a study of breast tumors, draining lymph nodes, adjacent tissues (dated by TCRdb to about 2016). Library generation was performed with multiplex PCR. Sequencer: Illumina HiSeq 2000. TCRdb trimmed the raw reads at Q25, called clones with MiXCR and kept productive beta chains. Each CDR3 protein gets just one entry, which takes the most common genes and DNA from the rows behind it. The table for this sample lists under 70,000 distinct CDR3 sequences; less than 50% of them were counted only once. The top ten constitute over 7.5% of the sample. Material: breast tumor tissue. These receptors all stem from a female donor with breast cancer. Some clones in this sample may be carry-over from other donors' samples.

CDR3 residues: CSVAGVTGDNYGYTF. CDR3 sequence (DNA): TGCAGCGTGGCAGGAGTCACAGGTGATAACTATGGCTACACCTTC. V usage is TRBV29-1 and J usage is TRBJ1-2; TRBD1 might be the D (5 bases). This CDR3 has 15 residues. CDR1 and CDR2 (germline): SQVTM, ANQGSEA. Trimming removed 6 bases at V and 1 base at J, with 18 bases between.

The rearrangement links TRBV10-1 to TRBJ2-5, with D maybe TRBD2 (5 bases). CDR1 WNHNN and CDR2 SYGVQD come from the germline V gene (reference sequence). CDR3 length: 14 residues. Trimming took 8 bases from V and 2 from J, leaving 15 bases between them. In DNA, the CDR3 is TGCGCCAGCCTCTCGGGGAAGAGACAAGAGACCCAGTACTTC. Its translation is CASLSGKRQETQYF.

The V and J genes are TRBV15 and TRBJ1-2; 10 nucleotides match TRBD1. V was clipped by 2 bases and J by 6 bases; unmatched bases: 9. The CDR3 contains 16 residues. The germline V gene has CDR1 LNHNV and CDR2 YYDKDF (reference sequence). This chain's CDR3 is CATSRTGTGAGNGYTF. In DNA form, the CDR3 reads TGTGCCACCAGCAGAACCGGGACAGGGGCCGGGAATGGCTACACCTTC.

This clonotype has a count of ten or more. CDR3 nucleotide sequence: TGTGCCAGCAGCGCAACGGGGAACACTGAAGCTTTCTTT. Residues: CASSATGNTEAFF. J is TRBJ1-1 and V is TRBV6-6; D is undetermined. Germline CDR1 is MNHNY and CDR2 is SVGAGI (reference sequence). V was clipped by 6 bases and J by 1 base, with 9 bases between them. The CDR3 spans 13 residues.

As concerns this clonotype: This may be a read error, as it is one base from a much larger clone. This chain uses TRBV7-3 with TRBJ1-2, with D possibly being TRBD1 (6 bases). There are 16 residues in the CDR3. Looked up from germline, CDR1 is SGHTA and CDR2 is FQGTGA. The CDR3 nucleotides are TGTGCCAGCAGCTTACACAGGGTTACGGGAAACTATGGCCACACCTTC. Residues: CASSLHRVTGNYGHTF.

The rearrangement uses TRBV19 and TRBJ2-3; D remains unclear. Germline V CDR1 and CDR2: LNHDA, SQIVND (reference sequence). V was clipped by 4 bases and J by 4 bases, with 12 bases between them. There are 14 residues in the CDR3. The CDR3 region has the DNA TGTGCCAGTAGTAGCCGGCCCATAGCAGATACGCAGTATTTT. Translation gives CASSSRPIADTQYF.

In its sample, this clonotype was seen many times. The rearrangement joins TRBV29-1 to TRBJ2-4; D is undetermined. In germline, CDR1 is SQVTM, CDR2 ANQGSEA. CDR3 length: 15 amino acids. The V end lost 4 bases, the J end lost 0 bases, and 13 bases lay between the germline ends. The CDR3 DNA reads TGCAGCGTTGCCGAGAACATCCTAGCCAAAAACATTCAGTACTTC. Translating it yields CSVAENILAKNIQYF.

The chain carries TRBV11-3 and TRBJ1-6; D gene unclear. There are 15 residues in the CDR3. The V end was cut by 1 base, the J end by 8 bases, with 12 bases between. CDR1 and CDR2 (germline): SGHNT, YENEEA. CDR3 in amino acids: CASSLVGSSYSPLHF. The DNA of the CDR3 is TGTGCCAGCAGCTTAGTCGGGTCCAGCTATTCACCCCTCCACTTT.

This clonotype was recorded many times. This chain links TRBV11-3 with TRBJ2-3; TRBD2 is a possible D gene (6 bases). The CDR3 sequence is 16 residues long. In germline, CDR1 is SGHNT, CDR2 YENEEA. Trimming took off 5 bases at V and 0 bases at J, with 15 bases between the two ends. The CDR3 loop reads CASSRTGRGSTDTQYF. CDR3 nucleotides: TGTGCCAGCAGCCGCACTGGGCGGGGTAGCACAGATACGCAGTATTTT.

This clonotype showed up many times. This chain joins TRBV7-6 and TRBJ1-5; 10 bases are shared with TRBD1. CDR3 length: 16 amino acids. Germline V gene sequence: CDR1 SGHVS, CDR2 FNYEAQ. V shed 5 bases, J shed 3 bases, and the junction held 7 bases outside the gene matches. CDR3 region: CASSPAGTGVNQPQHF. Written as DNA, the CDR3 is TGTGCCAGCAGCCCCGCCGGGACAGGGGTCAATCAGCCCCAGCATTTT.

This clonotype came up many times. The chain employs TRBV9 and TRBJ1-2; possibly TRBD1 for D (5 bases). Germline V gene lookup returns CDR1 SGDLS and CDR2 YYNGEE. Trimming stripped 6 bases from V and 7 bases from J, with 22 bases between. The CDR3 covers 15 residues. This CDR3 reads CASTKEQSPGGGYTF. The CDR3 bases are TGTGCCAGCACCAAAGAACAGTCTCCGGGGGGTGGCTACACCTTC.

This clonotype was recorded a few times. V is TRBV5-8 and J is TRBJ2-2; 13 nucleotides agree with TRBD2. CDR1 is SGHTS and CDR2 is YDEGEE in the germline V gene. This CDR3 has 17 residues. The V segment lost 4 bases and the J segment 3 bases; nucleotides outside the gene matches: 6. The CDR3 DNA reads as TGTGCCAGCAGCACTAGCGGGGGGGCATCGTACACCGGGGAGCTGTTTTTT. Translation: CASSTSGGASYTGELFF.

As for this clonotype: One base away lies a much larger clone, so this may be a sequencing read error. The chain couples TRBV6-1 to TRBJ1-5; D unresolved. The CDR3 is 13 residues long. The germline gives CDR1 MNHNS, CDR2 SASEGT. Trimming cost V 5 bases and J 7 bases, with 12 bases left between them. The CDR3 sequence: CASSQVIGQPQHF. The CDR3 bases are TGTGCCAGCAGTCAAGTAATCGGGCAGCCCCAGCATTTT.

There are many counts of this clonotype. The chain combines TRBV10-3 with TRBJ2-3; TRBD2 is a possible D gene (6 bases). V was pared by 3 bases and J by 6 bases, with 13 bases between. The CDR3 is 14 amino acids. CDR1 is ENHRY, CDR2 SYGVKD, per germline. CDR3 sequence: CAISEVGGDDTQYF. CDR3 coding DNA: TGTGCCATCAGTGAAGTAGGCGGGGATGATACGCAGTATTTT.

With regard to this clonotype: An end of the junction differs from the germline gene, which may be a read error. The J gene is TRBJ1-5, the V gene TRBV2; D is unclear. The CDR3 totals 18 residues. CDR1 is SNHLY and CDR2 is FYNNEI in the germline V gene. CDR3 residues: CASSESPSGSSYNEPQHF. The DNA of the CDR3 is TGTGCCAGCAGTGAGTCCCCTAGCGGGAGCTCCTACAATGAGCCCCAGCATTTT.

This clonotype was seen many times. The genes are TRBV11-3 and TRBJ2-1, with 7 nucleotides matching TRBD2. CDR3 length: 14 amino acids. V was clipped by 4 bases and J by 4 bases; unmatched bases: 4. The V gene's germline CDR1 is SGHNT and CDR2 YENEEA. The CDR3 here is CASSSRGVYNEQFF. The CDR3 coding sequence is TGTGCCAGCAGCTCACGGGGGGTTTACAATGAGCAGTTCTTC.

This clonotype was counted only a few times. This could be a read error, since a much larger clone is one nucleotide away. The rearrangement joins TRBV6-2 or TRBV6-3 to TRBJ2-7; 9 bases align to TRBD1. The CDR3 sequence is 13 residues long. The germline gives CDR1 MNHEY, CDR2 SVGEGT. Trimming took 5 bases from V and 7 from J; bases not matched to a gene: 6. Written as DNA, the CDR3 is TGTGCCAGCAGTCACGGGACAGGGATAGAGCAGTACTTC. It is translated as CASSHGTGIEQYF.

The V and J genes are TRBV5-5 and TRBJ1-4; 8 bases line up with TRBD1. The germline V gene encodes CDR1 SGHKS and CDR2 YYEKEE (reference sequence). With 4 bases clipped from V and 2 bases from J, the junction kept 10 bases outside the gene matches. This CDR3 contains 17 residues. CDR3 in DNA: TGTGCCAGCAGCAGCTCGGGACAGGTGGGCACTAATGAAAAACTGTTTTTT. It is translated as CASSSSGQVGTNEKLFF.

The genes are TRBV20-1 and TRBJ1-4; D unresolved. This CDR3 contains 12 residues. Germline CDR1 DFQATT, CDR2 SNEGSKA (reference sequence). The V end was cut by 0 bases, the J end by 6 bases, with 5 bases between. The CDR3 DNA is TGCAGTGCTAGAGATCTAGATGAAAAACTGTTTTTT. It specifies CSARDLDEKLFF.

The CDR3 loop is CASSPAGAGQPQHF. As DNA, the CDR3 is TGTGCCAGCAGCCCGGCTGGGGCAGGTCAGCCCCAGCATTTT. The chain couples TRBV7-8 to TRBJ1-5; perhaps TRBD1 as D (5 bases). The CDR3 extends over 14 amino acids. The V end was cut by 5 bases, the J end by 6 bases, with 14 bases between. Germline values: CDR1 SGHVS, CDR2 FQNEAQ.

The rearrangement joins TRBV10-3 to TRBJ1-4; 7 positions match TRBD1. The CDR3 extends over 14 amino acids. The germline gives CDR1 ENHRY, CDR2 SYGVKD. V was pared by 5 bases and J by 3 bases, with 3 bases of the junction left unmatched. CDR3 in amino acids: CAISTGTANEKLFF. DNA for the CDR3: TGTGCCATCAGTACCGGGACAGCTAATGAAAAACTGTTTTTT.